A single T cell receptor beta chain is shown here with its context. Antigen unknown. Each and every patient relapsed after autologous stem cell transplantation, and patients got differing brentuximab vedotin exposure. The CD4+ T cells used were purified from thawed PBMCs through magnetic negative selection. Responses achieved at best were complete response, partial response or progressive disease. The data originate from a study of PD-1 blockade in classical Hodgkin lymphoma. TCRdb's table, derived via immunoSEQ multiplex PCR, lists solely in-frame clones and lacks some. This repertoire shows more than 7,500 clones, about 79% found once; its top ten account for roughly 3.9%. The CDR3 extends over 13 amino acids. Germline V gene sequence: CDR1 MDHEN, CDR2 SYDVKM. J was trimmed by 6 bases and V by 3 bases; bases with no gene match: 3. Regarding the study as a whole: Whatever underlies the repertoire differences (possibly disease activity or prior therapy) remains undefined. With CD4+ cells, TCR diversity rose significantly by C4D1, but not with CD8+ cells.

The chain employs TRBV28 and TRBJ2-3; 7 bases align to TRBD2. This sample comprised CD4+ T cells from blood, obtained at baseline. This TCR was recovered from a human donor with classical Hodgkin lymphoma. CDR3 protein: CASSFREEDTQYF. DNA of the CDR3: TGTGCCAGCAGTTTTCGGGAGGAGGATACGCAGTATTTT.